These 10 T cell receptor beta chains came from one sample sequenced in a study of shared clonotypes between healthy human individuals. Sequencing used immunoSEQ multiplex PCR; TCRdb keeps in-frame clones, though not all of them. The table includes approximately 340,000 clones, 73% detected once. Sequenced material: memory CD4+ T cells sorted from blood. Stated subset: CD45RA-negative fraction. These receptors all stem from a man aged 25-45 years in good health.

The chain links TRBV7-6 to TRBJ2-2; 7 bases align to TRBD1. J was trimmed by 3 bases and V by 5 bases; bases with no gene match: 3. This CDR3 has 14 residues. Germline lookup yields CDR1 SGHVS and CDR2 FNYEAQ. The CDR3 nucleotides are TGTGCCAGCAGCGCGACAGGGTACACCGGGGAGCTGTTTTTT. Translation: CASSATGYTGELFF.

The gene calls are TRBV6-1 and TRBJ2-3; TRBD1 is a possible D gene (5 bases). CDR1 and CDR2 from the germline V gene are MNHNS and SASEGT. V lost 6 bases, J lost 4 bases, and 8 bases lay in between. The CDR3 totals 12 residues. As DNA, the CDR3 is TGTGCCAGCAGAGGGGTCGCAGATACGCAGTATTTT. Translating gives CASRGVADTQYF.

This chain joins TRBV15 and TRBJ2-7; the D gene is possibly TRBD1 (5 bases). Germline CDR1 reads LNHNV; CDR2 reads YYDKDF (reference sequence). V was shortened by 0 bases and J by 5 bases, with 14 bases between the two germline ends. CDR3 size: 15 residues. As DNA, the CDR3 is TGTGCCACCAGCAGAGATCGGACAAAAACCAACGAGCAGTACTTC. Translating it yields CATSRDRTKTNEQYF.

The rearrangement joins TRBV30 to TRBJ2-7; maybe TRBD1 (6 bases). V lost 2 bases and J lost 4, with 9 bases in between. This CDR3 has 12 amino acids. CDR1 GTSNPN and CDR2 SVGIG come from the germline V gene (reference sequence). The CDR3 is CAWSSTGYEQYF. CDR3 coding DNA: TGTGCCTGGAGTTCAACAGGGTACGAGCAGTACTTC.

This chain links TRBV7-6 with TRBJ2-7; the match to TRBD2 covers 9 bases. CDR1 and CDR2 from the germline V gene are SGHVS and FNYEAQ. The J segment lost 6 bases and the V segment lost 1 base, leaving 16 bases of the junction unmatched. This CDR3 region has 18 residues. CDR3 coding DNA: TGTGCCAGCAGCTTAGTTAGGTCTAGCGGGGCTCTACTGGGCGAGCAGTACTTC. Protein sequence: CASSLVRSSGALLGEQYF. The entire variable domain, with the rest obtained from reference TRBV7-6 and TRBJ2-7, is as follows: GAGVSQSPRYKVTKRGQDVALRCDPISGHVSLYWYRQALGQGPEFLTYFNYEAQQDKSGLPNDRFSAERPEGSISTLTIQRTEQRDSAMYRCASSLVRSSGALLGEQYFGPGTRLTVT.

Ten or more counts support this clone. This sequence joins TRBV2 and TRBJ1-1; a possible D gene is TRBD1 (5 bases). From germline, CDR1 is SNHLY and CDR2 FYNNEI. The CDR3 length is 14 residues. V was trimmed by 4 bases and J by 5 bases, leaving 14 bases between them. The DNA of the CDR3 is TGTGCCAGCAGTGTGGGGGGAGAGGTTACTGAAGCTTTCTTT. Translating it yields CASSVGGEVTEAFF.

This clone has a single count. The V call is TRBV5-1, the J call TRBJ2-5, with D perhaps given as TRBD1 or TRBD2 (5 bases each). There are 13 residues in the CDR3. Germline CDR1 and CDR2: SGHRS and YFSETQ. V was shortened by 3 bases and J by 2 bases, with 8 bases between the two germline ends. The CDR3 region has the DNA TGCGCCAGCAGCTGGGGGTCTCAAGAGACCCAGTACTTC. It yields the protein CASSWGSQETQYF.

As DNA, the CDR3 is TGTGCCAGCAGCCAATCCCTAGCGGCGGATACGCAGTATTTT. It specifies CASSQSLAADTQYF. This sequence joins TRBV4-2 and TRBJ2-3, with 7 bases aligning to TRBD2. V was clipped by 2 bases and J by 6 bases; unmatched bases: 5. Germline V gene sequence: CDR1 LGHNA, CDR2 YNFKEQ. The CDR3 extends over 14 amino acids.

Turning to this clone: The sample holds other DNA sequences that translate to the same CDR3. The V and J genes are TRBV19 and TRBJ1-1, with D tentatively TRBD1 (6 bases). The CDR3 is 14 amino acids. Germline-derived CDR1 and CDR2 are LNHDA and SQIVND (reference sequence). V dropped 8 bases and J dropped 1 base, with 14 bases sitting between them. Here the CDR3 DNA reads TGTGCCAGTCGACCGGGACAAAAGAACACTGAAGCTTTCTTT. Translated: CASRPGQKNTEAFF.

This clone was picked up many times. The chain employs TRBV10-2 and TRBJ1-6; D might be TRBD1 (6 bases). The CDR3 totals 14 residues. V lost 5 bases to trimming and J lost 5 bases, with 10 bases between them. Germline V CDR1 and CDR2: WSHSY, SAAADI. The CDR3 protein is CASSIDRNNSPLHF. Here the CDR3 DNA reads TGCGCCAGCAGTATTGACAGGAATAATTCACCCCTCCACTTT.